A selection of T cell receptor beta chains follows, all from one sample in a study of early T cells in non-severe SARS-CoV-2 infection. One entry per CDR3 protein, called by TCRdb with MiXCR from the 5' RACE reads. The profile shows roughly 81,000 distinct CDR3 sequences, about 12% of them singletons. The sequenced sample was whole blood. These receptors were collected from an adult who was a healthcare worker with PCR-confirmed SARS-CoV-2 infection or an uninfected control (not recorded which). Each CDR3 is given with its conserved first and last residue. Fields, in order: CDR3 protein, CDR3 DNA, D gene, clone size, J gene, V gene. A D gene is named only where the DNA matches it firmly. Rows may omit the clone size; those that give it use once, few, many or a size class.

CDR3aa: CSARDPRAYEQYF
CDR3nt: TGCAGTGCTAGAGATCCCAGGGCTTACGAGCAGTACTTC
d_gene: NA
abundance: NA
j_gene: TRBJ2-7
v_gene: TRBV20-1

CDR3aa: CASRPGLAGGNEQFF
CDR3nt: TGTGCCAGCAGACCGGGACTAGCGGGAGGCAATGAGCAGTTCTTC
d_gene: TRBD2
abundance: few
j_gene: TRBJ2-1
v_gene: TRBV11-3

CDR3aa: CASSVDLANQPQHF
CDR3nt: TGTGCCAGCAGTGTAGACTTGGCCAATCAGCCCCAGCATTTT
d_gene: NA
abundance: NA
j_gene: TRBJ1-5
v_gene: TRBV6-1

CDR3aa: CASSLGQSRLFF
CDR3nt: TGTGCCAGCAGTTTAGGACAGTCACGACTGTTTTTT
d_gene: NA
abundance: NA
j_gene: TRBJ1-4
v_gene: TRBV27

CDR3aa: CASSFETSGSGTGELFF
CDR3nt: TGCGCCAGCAGCTTCGAGACTAGCGGGAGCGGCACCGGGGAGCTGTTTTTT
d_gene: TRBD2
abundance: few
j_gene: TRBJ2-2
v_gene: TRBV5-1

CDR3aa: CASSQGGGEQFF
CDR3nt: TGTGCCAGCAGCCAAGGGGGAGGTGAGCAGTTCTTC
d_gene: NA
abundance: NA
j_gene: TRBJ2-1
v_gene: TRBV3-1

CDR3aa: CSVGPLSGSNEQFF
CDR3nt: TGCAGCGTTGGGCCGCTTAGCGGGAGTAATGAGCAGTTCTTC
d_gene: TRBD2
abundance: many
j_gene: TRBJ2-1
v_gene: TRBV29-1

CDR3aa: CASSLTSTVVYGYTF
CDR3nt: TGTGCCAGCAGCCTAACGTCGACGGTCGTCTATGGCTACACCTTC
d_gene: NA
abundance: few
j_gene: TRBJ1-2
v_gene: TRBV5-6

CDR3aa: CSVAPPGTSNTGELFF
CDR3nt: TGCAGCGTCGCTCCCCCTGGGACATCGAACACCGGGGAGCTGTTTTTT
d_gene: NA
abundance: many
j_gene: TRBJ2-2
v_gene: TRBV29-1

CDR3aa: CSVSPRLADDEQFF
CDR3nt: TGCAGCGTTTCCCCTCGCTTAGCGGACGATGAGCAGTTCTTC
d_gene: NA
abundance: few
j_gene: TRBJ2-1
v_gene: TRBV29-1

CDR3aa: CSVEGPSEQYF
CDR3nt: TGCAGCGTGGAGGGACCCTCGGAGCAGTACTTC
d_gene: NA
abundance: many
j_gene: TRBJ2-7
v_gene: TRBV29-1

CDR3aa: CASSPRTGGVTEAFF
CDR3nt: TGTGCCAGCAGCCCGCGGACAGGGGGCGTGACTGAAGCTTTCTTT
d_gene: TRBD1
abundance: many
j_gene: TRBJ1-1
v_gene: TRBV3-1

CDR3aa: CASSLLRDTQYF
CDR3nt: TGTGCCAGCAGCTTACTTAGAGATACGCAGTATTTT
d_gene: NA
abundance: few
j_gene: TRBJ2-3
v_gene: TRBV13

CDR3aa: CASSLATGLAKTQYF
CDR3nt: TGTGCCAGCAGCTTAGCCACAGGACTAGCGAAGACCCAGTACTTC
d_gene: TRBD2
abundance: NA
j_gene: TRBJ2-5
v_gene: TRBV11-3

CDR3aa: CSAPRLPSYEQYF
CDR3nt: TGCAGTGCTCCCCGCCTCCCGAGCTACGAGCAGTACTTC
d_gene: NA
abundance: NA
j_gene: TRBJ2-7
v_gene: TRBV20-1

CDR3aa: CASGQGRDSGNTIYF
CDR3nt: TGTGCCAGCGGACAGGGGAGGGACTCTGGAAACACCATATATTTT
d_gene: TRBD1
abundance: many
j_gene: TRBJ1-3
v_gene: TRBV3-1

CDR3aa: CASSQGGWSSTDTQYF
CDR3nt: TGCGCCAGCAGCCAAGGGGGTTGGTCTAGCACAGATACGCAGTATTTT
d_gene: NA
abundance: NA
j_gene: TRBJ2-3
v_gene: TRBV4-1

CDR3aa: CSAGGTDSNQPQHF
CDR3nt: TGCAGCGCTGGGGGGACAGATAGCAATCAGCCCCAGCATTTT
d_gene: TRBD1
abundance: few
j_gene: TRBJ1-5
v_gene: TRBV29-1

CDR3aa: CASSYGGNFYGYTF
CDR3nt: TGTGCCAGCAGTTACGGGGGCAACTTCTATGGCTACACCTTC
d_gene: NA
abundance: NA
j_gene: TRBJ1-2
v_gene: TRBV6-6

CDR3aa: CASRPSGSSYEQYF
CDR3nt: TGTGCCAGCCGCCCTAGCGGTAGCTCCTACGAGCAGTACTTC
d_gene: TRBD2
abundance: many
j_gene: TRBJ2-7
v_gene: TRBV25-1

CDR3aa: CASSLITGTAQETQYF
CDR3nt: TGCGCCAGCAGCTTGATAACAGGGACAGCTCAAGAGACCCAGTACTTC
d_gene: TRBD1
abundance: many
j_gene: TRBJ2-5
v_gene: TRBV5-1

CDR3aa: CASSFNREVSYEQYF
CDR3nt: TGTGCCAGCAGTTTTAATCGGGAGGTCTCCTACGAGCAGTACTTC
d_gene: TRBD2
abundance: NA
j_gene: TRBJ2-7
v_gene: TRBV27

CDR3aa: CASSHPGTGGDTQYF
CDR3nt: TGCGCCAGCAGCCATCCCGGGACAGGGGGGGATACCCAGTACTTC
d_gene: TRBD1
abundance: many
j_gene: TRBJ2-5
v_gene: TRBV4-1

CDR3aa: CATSRAGTGGNEQFF
CDR3nt: TGTGCCACCAGCAGAGCGGGGACAGGGGGGAATGAGCAGTTCTTC
d_gene: TRBD1
abundance: many
j_gene: TRBJ2-1
v_gene: TRBV15

CDR3aa: CSVDLVELGTEAFF
CDR3nt: TGCAGCGTTGACCTTGTGGAACTGGGCACTGAAGCTTTCTTT
d_gene: NA
abundance: many
j_gene: TRBJ1-1
v_gene: TRBV29-1

CDR3aa: CASSLKGGYTF
CDR3nt: TGTGCCAGCAGCTTGAAAGGAGGCTACACCTTC
d_gene: NA
abundance: NA
j_gene: TRBJ1-2
v_gene: TRBV5-6

CDR3aa: CASSESRGNWGEQYF
CDR3nt: TGTGCCAGCAGTGAATCTAGGGGGAATTGGGGCGAGCAGTACTTC
d_gene: NA
abundance: NA
j_gene: TRBJ2-7
v_gene: TRBV25-1

CDR3aa: CASSYTSSGAGYEKLFF
CDR3nt: TGTGCCAGCAGTTATACCAGTTCGGGGGCTGGTTATGAAAAACTGTTTTTT
d_gene: NA
abundance: NA
j_gene: TRBJ1-4
v_gene: TRBV6-5

CDR3aa: CASSPSRVQPQHF
CDR3nt: TGTGCCAGCAGCCCCTCCCGGGTGCAGCCCCAGCATTTT
d_gene: NA
abundance: few
j_gene: TRBJ1-5
v_gene: TRBV11-2

CDR3aa: CSVVGGLYNEQFF
CDR3nt: TGCAGCGTTGTGGGCGGACTATACAATGAGCAGTTCTTC
d_gene: NA
abundance: NA
j_gene: TRBJ2-1
v_gene: TRBV29-1

CDR3aa: CASSLIRATYEQYF
CDR3nt: TGTGCCAGCAGCTTAATTCGGGCCACCTACGAGCAGTACTTC
d_gene: NA
abundance: many
j_gene: TRBJ2-7
v_gene: TRBV11-2

CDR3aa: CASSRDRGTNEKLFF
CDR3nt: TGTGCCAGCAGCCGGGACAGGGGAACTAATGAAAAACTGTTTTTT
d_gene: TRBD1
abundance: many
j_gene: TRBJ1-4
v_gene: TRBV28

CDR3aa: CASSLAFRMGTGIAYGYTF
CDR3nt: TGTGCCAGCAGCTTAGCGTTTCGGATGGGGACAGGGATAGCCTATGGCTACACCTTC
d_gene: TRBD1
abundance: NA
j_gene: TRBJ1-2
v_gene: TRBV7-8

CDR3aa: CASSQRDRVPEAFF
CDR3nt: TGTGCCAGCAGCCAACGGGACAGGGTACCTGAAGCTTTCTTT
d_gene: TRBD1
abundance: many
j_gene: TRBJ1-1
v_gene: TRBV3-1

CDR3aa: CASGFSRTGLGYGYTF
CDR3nt: TGTGCTAGTGGTTTCTCGCGGACAGGGCTTGGCTATGGCTACACCTTC
d_gene: TRBD1
abundance: NA
j_gene: TRBJ1-2
v_gene: TRBV12-5

CDR3aa: CASSLGGLAGGPFVALRTQYF
CDR3nt: TGTGCCAGCAGCTTGGGGGGACTAGCGGGAGGGCCGTTCGTTGCCCTCCGGACGCAGTATTTT
d_gene: TRBD2
abundance: many
j_gene: TRBJ2-3
v_gene: TRBV5-5

CDR3aa: CASRDRLAGNTIYF
CDR3nt: TGTGCCAGCAGAGACCGTCTAGCTGGAAACACCATATATTTT
d_gene: NA
abundance: once
j_gene: TRBJ1-3
v_gene: TRBV27

CDR3aa: CASSLAGGNSGELFF
CDR3nt: TGTGCCAGCAGCTTGGCGGGGGGCAATTCCGGGGAGCTGTTTTTT
d_gene: NA
abundance: few
j_gene: TRBJ2-2
v_gene: TRBV5-4

CDR3aa: CAIKVGQMNTEAFF
CDR3nt: TGTGCCATCAAGGTGGGACAGATGAACACTGAAGCTTTCTTT
d_gene: TRBD1
abundance: many
j_gene: TRBJ1-1
v_gene: TRBV10-3

CDR3aa: CASRLGTEAFF
CDR3nt: TGTGCCAGCCGCCTAGGGACTGAAGCTTTCTTT
d_gene: NA
abundance: many
j_gene: TRBJ1-1
v_gene: TRBV6-5

CDR3aa: CASSAKGNYGYTF
CDR3nt: TGTGCCAGCAGTGCTAAGGGCAACTATGGCTACACCTTC
d_gene: NA
abundance: NA
j_gene: TRBJ1-2
v_gene: TRBV7-3

CDR3aa: CASSQRQDKTNIQYF
CDR3nt: TGTGCCAGCAGCCAACGACAGGACAAAACAAACATTCAGTACTTC
d_gene: NA
abundance: few
j_gene: TRBJ2-4
v_gene: TRBV4-2